This paragraph covers one T cell receptor beta chain sequence. No antigen is known for it. The sample belongs to a study of cytomegalovirus exposure and HLA in healthy donors. Notes on the study in general: Altogether, 150 to 200 TCR beta chains were recorded as cytomegalovirus-associated.

V shed 6 bases and J 2 bases; nucleotides not matched to a gene: 5. The germline gives CDR1 MDHEN, CDR2 SYDVKM. The CDR3 loop spans 15 amino acids. Primers for the PCR totalled 60 Vbeta and 13 Jbeta. TCRdb's table, derived via immunoSEQ multiplex PCR, lists solely in-frame clones and lacks some. This sample has about 150,000 clones, with roughly 77% found just once. Healthy bone marrow donors made up the donor group. The source is a man aged 30 to 45 in good health and CMV-seropositive. Sequenced sample: PBMCs. The chain joins TRBV28 to TRBJ1-5; 9 bases align to TRBD1. The CDR3 spells CASSLDRGRNQPQHF. In DNA form, the CDR3 reads TGTGCCAGCAGCCTGGACAGGGGACGCAATCAGCCCCAGCATTTT.